This TCR beta chain is from a study of T cell repertoires in cytomegalovirus infection. Study details: HLA-B-restricted CMV epitopes that are well studied, plus recently identified HLA-C-restricted ones, were used by the study. Matching HLA type and CMV infection were both indicated by public TCR beta signatures.

Trimming at V came to 0 bases and at J to 0 bases, leaving 1 base not matched to a gene. The CDR3 loop spans 14 amino acids. Germline CDR1 is DFQATT and CDR2 is SNEGSKA (reference sequence). On this clonotype itself: Its antigen is not identified.

General study findings and limits: Public TCR beta family frequency separated CMV-and-HLA carriers, including in an independent cohort. CMV-specific HLA-C-restricted TCR beta clonotypes dominated the ex vivo response.

TCRdb itself ran the reads through MiXCR, one entry per CDR3 protein. Among some 940,000 distinct CDR3 sequences listed, approximately 30% were seen once. The receptor was derived from a human donor in good health (CMV status not recorded). Some clones in this sample may be carry-over from other donors' samples. This specimen consisted of cultured CD8+ T cells from PBMCs, obtained from culture after CMV antigen stimulation. The V gene is TRBV20-1, the J gene TRBJ2-7, with 8 bases that match TRBD1. CDR3 sequence: CSARDTGGSYEQYV. Here the CDR3 DNA reads TGCAGTGCTAGAGATACAGGGGGCTCCTACGAGCAGTACGTC.